This entry lists 4 T cell receptor beta chains sequenced from one sample in a study of blood T cell repertoires in COVID-19 (dated by TCRdb to 2019 to 2021). Library prep was done by the immunoSEQ multiplex PCR assay. This is the immuneACCESS table as TCRdb keeps it, with only in-frame sequences that have V and J called. A part of the clones is gone; compared with another copy, unresolved V genes explain less than half, and the rest is unexplained. The sample profile shows some 180,000 clones; over 80% of them were found once. The biggest ten clones account for around 8% of the sample. Sequenced input: peripheral blood. These receptors were obtained from a woman aged 80 or over with COVID-19, enrolled during active disease.

The chain links TRBV7-9 to TRBJ1-2; tentatively, D is TRBD1 (5 bases). The V end was cut by 7 bases, the J end by 8 bases, with 17 bases between. From germline, CDR1 is SEHNR and CDR2 FQNEAQ (reference sequence). The CDR3 has 13 residues. The CDR3 protein is CASNLGAWGGYTF. The CDR3 DNA reads TGTGCCAGCAATTTAGGGGCTTGGGGAGGCTACACCTTC.

The V gene is TRBV6-1, the J gene TRBJ1-5; D remains ambiguous. V lost 2 bases and J 6 bases, leaving 11 bases between the germline ends. Germline V gives CDR1 MNHNS, CDR2 SASEGT. The CDR3 runs 14 residues. The CDR3 protein is CASSESQVPQPQHF. The CDR3 DNA follows: TGTGCCAGCAGTGAAAGCCAGGTGCCTCAGCCCCAGCATTTT.

This chain connects TRBV7-3 to TRBJ2-3, with a weak D call TRBD2 (6 bases). The CDR3 runs 14 residues. Trimming cost V 5 bases and J 4 bases, with 13 bases left between them. Germline V gives CDR1 SGHTA, CDR2 FQGTGA. CDR3 DNA: TGTGCCAGCAGCACGACTAGTTTCGCAGATACGCAGTATTTT. It yields the protein CASSTTSFADTQYF.

The gene calls are TRBV18 and TRBJ2-6, with 12 bases matching TRBD2. Germline assignment: CDR1 KGHSH and CDR2 LQKENI. The CDR3 covers 18 residues. The J segment lost 3 bases and the V segment lost 1 base, leaving 4 bases of the junction unmatched. CDR3 residues: CASSPRTSGISGANVLTF. In nucleotides, the CDR3 is TGTGCCAGCTCACCACGGACTAGCGGGATTAGTGGGGCCAACGTCCTGACTTTC.